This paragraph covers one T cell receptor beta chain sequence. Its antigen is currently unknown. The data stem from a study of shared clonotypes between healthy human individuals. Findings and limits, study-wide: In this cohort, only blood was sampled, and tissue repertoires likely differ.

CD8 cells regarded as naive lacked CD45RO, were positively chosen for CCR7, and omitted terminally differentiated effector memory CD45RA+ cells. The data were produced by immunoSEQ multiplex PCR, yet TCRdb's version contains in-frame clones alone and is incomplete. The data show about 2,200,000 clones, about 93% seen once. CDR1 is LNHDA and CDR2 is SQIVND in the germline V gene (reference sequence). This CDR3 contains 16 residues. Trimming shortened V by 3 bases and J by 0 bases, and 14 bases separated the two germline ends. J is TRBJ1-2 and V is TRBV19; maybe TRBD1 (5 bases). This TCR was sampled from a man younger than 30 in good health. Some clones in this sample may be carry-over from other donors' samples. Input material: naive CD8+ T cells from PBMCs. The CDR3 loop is CASSIPSDISNYGYTF. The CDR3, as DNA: TGTGCCAGTAGTATCCCGTCGGACATATCTAACTATGGCTACACCTTC.